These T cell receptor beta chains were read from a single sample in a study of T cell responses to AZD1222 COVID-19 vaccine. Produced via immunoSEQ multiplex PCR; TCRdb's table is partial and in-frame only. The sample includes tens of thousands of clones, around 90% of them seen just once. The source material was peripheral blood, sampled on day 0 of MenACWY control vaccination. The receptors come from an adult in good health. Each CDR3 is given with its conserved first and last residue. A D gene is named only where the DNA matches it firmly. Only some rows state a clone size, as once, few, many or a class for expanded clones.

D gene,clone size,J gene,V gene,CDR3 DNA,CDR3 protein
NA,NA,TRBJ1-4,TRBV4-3,TGCGCCAGCAGCCAGGACCCGGGACCGCTTAATGAAAAACTGTTTTTT,CASSQDPGPLNEKLFF
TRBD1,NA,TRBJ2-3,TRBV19,TGTGCCAGTACCTACTCCGGACAGGGGGCGGATACGCAGTATTTT,CASTYSGQGADTQYF
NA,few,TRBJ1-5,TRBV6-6,TGTGCCAGCAGTTACGGGGCAGGAAATCAGCCCCAGCATTTT,CASSYGAGNQPQHF
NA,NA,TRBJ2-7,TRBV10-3,TGTGCCATCAGCCCAGCGGCACTCTCCTACGAGCAGTACTTC,CAISPAALSYEQYF
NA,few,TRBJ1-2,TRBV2,TGTGCCAGCAGTGAAAGGGGGGGCACGTTTGGCTACACCTTC,CASSERGGTFGYTF
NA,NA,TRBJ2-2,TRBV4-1,TGCGCCAGCAGCCAGGCACAGGGAGGCACCGGGGAGCTGTTTTTT,CASSQAQGGTGELFF
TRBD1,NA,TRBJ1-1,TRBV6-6,TGTGCCAGCAGAGGACAGGCTGATACTGAAGCTTTCTTT,CASRGQADTEAFF
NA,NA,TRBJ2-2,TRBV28,TGTGCCAGCAGTTCAACGAACACCGGGGAGCTGTTTTTT,CASSSTNTGELFF
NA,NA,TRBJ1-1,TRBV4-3,TGCGCCAGCAGCCAAGGAACCCCAGCGAACACTGAAGCTTTCTTT,CASSQGTPANTEAFF
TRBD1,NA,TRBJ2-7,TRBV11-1,TGTGCCAGCAGCTTACAGACAGGGGGTGTTCGCGAGCAGTACTTC,CASSLQTGGVREQYF
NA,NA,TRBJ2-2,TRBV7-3,TGTGCCAGCAGCTTAGGCCAGGGTACCGGGGAGCTGTTTTTT,CASSLGQGTGELFF
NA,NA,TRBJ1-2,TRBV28,TGTGCCAGCAGGGAGGGAATCCTTGGTGGCTACACCTTC,CASREGILGGYTF